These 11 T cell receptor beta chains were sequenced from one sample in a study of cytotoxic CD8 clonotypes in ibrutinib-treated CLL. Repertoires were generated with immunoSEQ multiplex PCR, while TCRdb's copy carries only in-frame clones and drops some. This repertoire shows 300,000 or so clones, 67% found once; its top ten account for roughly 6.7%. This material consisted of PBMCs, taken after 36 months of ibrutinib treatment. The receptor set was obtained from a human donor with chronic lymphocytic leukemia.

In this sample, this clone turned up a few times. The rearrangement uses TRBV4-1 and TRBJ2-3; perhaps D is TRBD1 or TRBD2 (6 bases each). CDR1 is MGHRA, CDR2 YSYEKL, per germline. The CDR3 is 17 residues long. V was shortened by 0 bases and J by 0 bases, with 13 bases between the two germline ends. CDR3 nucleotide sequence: TGCGCCAGCAGCCAAGAGGGGGCGGGGAGAAGCACAGATACGCAGTATTTT. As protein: CASSQEGAGRSTDTQYF.

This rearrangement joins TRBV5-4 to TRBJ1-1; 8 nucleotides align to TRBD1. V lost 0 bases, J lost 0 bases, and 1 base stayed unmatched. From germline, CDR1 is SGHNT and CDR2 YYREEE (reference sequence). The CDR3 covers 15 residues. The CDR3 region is CASSLDRGMNTEAFF. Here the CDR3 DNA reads TGTGCCAGCAGCTTGGACAGGGGGATGAACACTGAAGCTTTCTTT. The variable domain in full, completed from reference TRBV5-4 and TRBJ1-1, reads ETGVTQSPTHLIKTRGQQVTLRCSSQSGHNTVSWYQQALGQGPQFIFQYYREEENGRGNFPPRFSGLQFPNYSSELNVNALELDDSALYLCASSLDRGMNTEAFFGQGTRLTVV.

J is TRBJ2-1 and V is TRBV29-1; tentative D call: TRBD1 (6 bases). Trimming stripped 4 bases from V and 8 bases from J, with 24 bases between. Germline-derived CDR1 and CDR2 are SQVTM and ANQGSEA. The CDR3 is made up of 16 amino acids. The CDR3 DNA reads TGCAGCGTTGTTATGCCAGCCCACGAAAAGGGGGATGAGCAGTTCTTC. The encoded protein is CSVVMPAHEKGDEQFF.

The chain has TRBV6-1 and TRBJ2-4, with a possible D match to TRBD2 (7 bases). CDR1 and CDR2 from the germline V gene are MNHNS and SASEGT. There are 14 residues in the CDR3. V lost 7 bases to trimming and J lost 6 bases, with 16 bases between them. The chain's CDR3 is CASTLGGGLNIQYF. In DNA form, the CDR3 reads TGTGCCAGCACCCTAGGGGGAGGGTTAAACATTCAGTACTTC.

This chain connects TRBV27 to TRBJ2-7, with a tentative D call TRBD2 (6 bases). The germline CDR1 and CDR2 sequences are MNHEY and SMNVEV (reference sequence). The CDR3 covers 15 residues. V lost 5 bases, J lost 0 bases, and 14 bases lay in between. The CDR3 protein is CASSPGRFYSYEQYF. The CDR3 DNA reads TGTGCCAGCAGTCCGGGGAGGTTTTACTCCTACGAGCAGTACTTC.

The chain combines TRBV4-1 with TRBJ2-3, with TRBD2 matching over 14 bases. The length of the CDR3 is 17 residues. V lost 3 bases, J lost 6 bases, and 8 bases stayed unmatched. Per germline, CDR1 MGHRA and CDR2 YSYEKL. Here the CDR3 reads CASSHRTSGGPGDTQYF. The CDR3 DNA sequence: TGCGCCAGCAGCCACCGGACTAGCGGGGGGCCCGGGGATACGCAGTATTTT.

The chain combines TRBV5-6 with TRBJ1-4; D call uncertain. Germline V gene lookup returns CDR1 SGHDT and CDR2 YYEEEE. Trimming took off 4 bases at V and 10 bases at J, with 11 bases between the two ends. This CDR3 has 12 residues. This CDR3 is CASSPGPGKLFF. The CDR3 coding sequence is TGTGCCAGCAGCCCCGGACCTGGAAAACTGTTTTTT. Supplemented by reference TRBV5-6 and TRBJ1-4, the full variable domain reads DAGVTQSPTHLIKTRGQQVTLRCSPKSGHDTVSWYQQALGQGPQFIFQYYEEEERQRGNFPDRFSGHQFPNYSSELNVNALLLGDSALYLCASSPGPGKLFFGSGTQLSVL.

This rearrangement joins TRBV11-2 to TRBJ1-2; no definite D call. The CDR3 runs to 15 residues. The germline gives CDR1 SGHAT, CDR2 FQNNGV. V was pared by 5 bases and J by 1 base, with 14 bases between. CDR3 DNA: TGTGCCAGCAGCCGATACATTGGGCGTAACTATGGCTACACCTTC. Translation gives CASSRYIGRNYGYTF.

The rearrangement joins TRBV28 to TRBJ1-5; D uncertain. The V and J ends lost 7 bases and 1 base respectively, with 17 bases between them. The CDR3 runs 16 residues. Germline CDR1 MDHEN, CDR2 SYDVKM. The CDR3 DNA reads TGTGCCAGCACGGGTGAGACCCGGTTCAGCAATCAGCCCCAGCATTTT. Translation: CASTGETRFSNQPQHF. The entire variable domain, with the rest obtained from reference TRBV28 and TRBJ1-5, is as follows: DVKVTQSSRYLVKRTGEKVFLECVQDMDHENMFWYRQDPGLGLRLIYFSYDVKMKEKGDIPEGYSVSREKKERFSLILESASTNQTSMYLCASTGETRFSNQPQHFGDGTRLSIL.

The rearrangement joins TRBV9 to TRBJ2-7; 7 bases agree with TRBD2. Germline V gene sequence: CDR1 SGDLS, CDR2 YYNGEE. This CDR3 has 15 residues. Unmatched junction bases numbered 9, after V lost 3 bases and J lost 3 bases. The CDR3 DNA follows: TGTGCCAGCAGCGGCGGACTAGGGTCGGGCTACGAGCAGTACTTC. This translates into CASSGGLGSGYEQYF.

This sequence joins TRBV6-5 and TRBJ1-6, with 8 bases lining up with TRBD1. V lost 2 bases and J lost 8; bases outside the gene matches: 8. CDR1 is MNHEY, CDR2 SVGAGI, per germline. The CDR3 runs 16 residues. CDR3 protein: CASSYGQGAVYSPLHF. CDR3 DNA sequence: TGTGCCAGCAGTTACGGGCAGGGGGCCGTCTATTCACCCCTCCACTTT.